This T cell receptor (beta chain) is from a study of cytomegalovirus exposure and HLA in healthy donors. At the level of the study: The 95 to 150 validation repertoires used the same platform as the 666 first-cohort repertoires, a later analysis reported.

V lost 5 bases and J lost 3, with 5 bases in between. CDR3 length: 12 amino acids. Germline lookup yields CDR1 SGHTA and CDR2 FQGNSA. Clones were sequenced by immunoSEQ multiplex PCR, and TCRdb holds only the in-frame ones, with some missing. The table records 55,000 to 70,000 clones, approximately 90% of them present only once. The validation cohort, a group of around 120 subjects, included the donors and was separate from the approximately 700-subject first cohort. In this sample, this clone turned up a few times. Its antigen is still unknown. Broader study findings: The study flagged roughly 160 TCR beta chains as cytomegalovirus-associated. Using the classifier, cytomegalovirus status was reportedly diagnosed with high specificity and sensitivity.

Sequenced input: PBMCs. The clonotype originates from a young woman in good health and CMV-seronegative. V and J are TRBV7-2 and TRBJ1-5, with unresolved D. The CDR3 coding sequence is TGTGCCAGCAGCGTCAACAATCAGCCCCAGCATTTT. It yields the protein CASSVNNQPQHF.